These 15 T cell receptor beta chains share one sample of origin, sequenced in a study of blood T cells in healthy people across ages. The use of a sample-barcoded 5' primer and a J-beta primer mix characterized a second PCR of roughly 6 to 11 cycles. TCRdb re-called the 5' RACE reads through MiXCR, storing one row per CDR3 protein. The sample shows around 900,000 distinct CDR3 sequences, roughly 51% of them seen only once. Source material: blood. These receptors all stem from a woman in her sixties in good health.

This chain links TRBV29-1 with TRBJ1-2; D uncertain. Germline CDR1 and CDR2: SQVTM and ANQGSEA. The V end was cut by 6 bases, the J end by 0 bases, with 8 bases between. CDR3 length equals 12 residues. The CDR3 sequence: CSVAAPNYGYTF. The CDR3 nucleotides read TGCAGCGTCGCGGCCCCTAACTATGGCTACACCTTC. The whole variable domain, remainder taken from reference TRBV29-1 and TRBJ1-2, is SAVISQKPSRDICQRGTSLTIQCQVDSQVTMMFWYRQQPGQSLTLIATANQGSEATYESGFVIDKFPISRPNLTFSTLTVSNMSPEDSSIYLCSVAAPNYGYTFGSGTRLTVV.

The chain recombines TRBV7-2 with TRBJ2-7, with a tentative D call TRBD1 (5 bases). CDR1 SGHTA and CDR2 FQGNSA come from the germline V gene. The CDR3 loop spans 16 amino acids. V shed 2 bases and J shed 0 bases, with 14 bases lying between them. The CDR3 region is CASSLYGQGISYEQYF. CDR3 bases: TGTGCCAGCAGCTTATATGGCCAGGGAATCTCCTACGAGCAGTACTTC. Complete variable domain (other parts from reference TRBV7-2 and TRBJ2-7): GAGVSQSPSNKVTEKGKDVELRCDPISGHTALYWYRQSLGQGLEFLIYFQGNSAPDKSGLPSDRFSAERTGGSVSTLTIQRTQQEDSAVYLCASSLYGQGISYEQYFGPGTRLTVT.

This rearrangement joins TRBV11-2 to TRBJ2-5, with 7 bases lining up with TRBD2. The CDR3 spans 16 residues. Germline values: CDR1 SGHAT, CDR2 FQNNGV. V shed 2 bases, J shed 3 bases, and the junction held 9 bases outside the gene matches. The CDR3 DNA follows: TGTGCCAGCAGCTTATCCGGCGGGAGCCGGAAAGAGACCCAGTACTTC. It yields the protein CASSLSGGSRKETQYF. Looking up the rest from reference TRBV11-2 and TRBJ2-5 gives the full variable domain: EAGVAQSPRYKIIEKRQSVAFWCNPISGHATLYWYQQILGQGPKLLIQFQNNGVVDDSQLPKDRFSAERLKGVDSTLKIQPAKLEDSAVYLCASSLSGGSRKETQYFGPGTRLLVL.

The rearrangement uses TRBV12-3 or TRBV12-4 and TRBJ1-5; D gene unclear. V was clipped by 3 bases and J by 6 bases, with 12 bases between them. The CDR3 is 14 amino acids. The CDR3 nucleotides are TGTGCCAGCAGTTTGAACCAGAGGCGTCAGCCCCAGCATTTT. It codes for CASSLNQRRQPQHF.

This clonotype showed up just a few times. V gene TRBV27 combines with J gene TRBJ2-3, with D possibly being TRBD2 (6 bases). Trimming removed 3 bases at V and 2 bases at J, with 12 bases between. The germline V gene has CDR1 MNHEY and CDR2 SMNVEV (reference sequence). There are 15 residues in the CDR3. CDR3 coding DNA: TGTGCCAGCAGTTTCCCCGGGACTGCCACAGATACGCAGTATTTT. It encodes CASSFPGTATDTQYF.

The rearrangement links TRBV7-9 to TRBJ1-1, with TRBD1 as a possible D gene (5 bases). V lost 3 bases to trimming and J lost 5 bases, with 16 bases between them. CDR3 size: 15 residues. CDR1 and CDR2 from the germline V gene are SEHNR and FQNEAQ (reference sequence). The CDR3 DNA follows: TGTGCCAGCAGCTTCTTGCGGGACTTCTTAACTGAAGCTTTCTTT. Its translation: CASSFLRDFLTEAFF.

The chain carries TRBV6-2 or TRBV6-3 and TRBJ1-5; D is ambiguous. Germline V gene sequence: CDR1 MNHEY, CDR2 SVGEGT. The CDR3 has 10 amino acids. V shed 8 bases and J shed 5 bases, with 4 bases lying between them. Written as DNA, the CDR3 is TGTGCCAGCGGCTATCAGCCCCAGCATTTT. Translation gives CASGYQPQHF.

This clonotype was counted a few times. The J gene is TRBJ2-7, the V gene TRBV10-3; 10 nucleotides match TRBD2. The trim removed 4 bases at V and 5 bases at J, leaving 5 bases unmatched. The CDR3 is 14 residues long. CDR1 and CDR2 from the germline V gene are ENHRY and SYGVKD. Here the CDR3 DNA reads TGTGCCATCAGTGCTAGCGGGAGTCTCCACGAGCAGTACTTC. Translated, it gives CAISASGSLHEQYF.

The chain joins TRBV11-2 to TRBJ2-1; D possibly uses TRBD1 or TRBD2 (5 bases each). There are 12 residues in the CDR3. Trimming cost V 4 bases and J 8 bases, with 9 bases left between them. Germline V gene data show CDR1 as SGHAT and CDR2 as FQNNGV. The CDR3 is CASSWGYDEQFF. In DNA form, the CDR3 reads TGTGCCAGCAGCTGGGGGTACGATGAGCAGTTCTTC.

This chain joins TRBV7-2 and TRBJ2-4; D is possibly TRBD1 (6 bases). The CDR3 runs to 16 residues. In germline, CDR1 is SGHTA, CDR2 FQGNSA. Trimming left V 4 bases short and J 0 bases short, with 13 bases between. The CDR3 protein is CASSSWDMGAKNIQYF. CDR3 bases: TGTGCCAGCAGCTCTTGGGACATGGGAGCCAAAAACATTCAGTACTTC. Using reference TRBV7-2 and TRBJ2-4 for the parts outside the CDR3, the full variable domain is GAGVSQSPSNKVTEKGKDVELRCDPISGHTALYWYRQSLGQGLEFLIYFQGNSAPDKSGLPSDRFSAERTGGSVSTLTIQRTQQEDSAVYLCASSSWDMGAKNIQYFGAGTRLSVL.

The chain's CDR3 is CASSEYRAYEQYF. DNA for the CDR3: TGTGCCAGCAGTGAATACAGGGCCTACGAGCAGTACTTC. The genes are TRBV6-1 and TRBJ2-7, with D maybe TRBD1 (6 bases). Per germline, CDR1 MNHNS and CDR2 SASEGT. The CDR3 loop spans 13 amino acids. The V end lost 2 bases, the J end lost 2 bases, and 7 bases lay between the germline ends.

The V gene is TRBV25-1, the J gene TRBJ1-2, with D unresolved. Deletions cut 3 bases from V and 9 bases from J, with 11 bases between. Germline V gene sequence: CDR1 MGHDK, CDR2 SYGVNS. The CDR3 is 12 residues long. For the CDR3, the DNA is TGTGCCAGCAGTGAGCGACCGTCACGCTACACCTTC. Translated, it gives CASSERPSRYTF.

The CDR3 here is CSPALQGTYNEQFF. CDR3 DNA: TGCAGCCCCGCACTTCAGGGGACCTACAATGAGCAGTTCTTC. This chain links TRBV29-1 with TRBJ2-1; a weak D match, TRBD1 (6 bases). This CDR3 spans 14 amino acids. V was clipped by 8 bases and J by 2 bases, with 16 bases between them. Germline V gene data show CDR1 as SQVTM and CDR2 as ANQGSEA.

A remark on this clonotype: Mismatch with germline at one junction end may stem from a read error. The chain couples TRBV18 to TRBJ2-5, with D perhaps being TRBD1 or TRBD2 (5 bases each). In germline, CDR1 is KGHSH, CDR2 LQKENI. CDR3 size: 13 residues. The CDR3 is CAGSRDGGETQYF. The CDR3 DNA reads TGTGCCGGCTCACGGGACGGTGGAGAGACCCAGTACTTC.

CDR3 sequence: CASSQPGNIQYF. The CDR3 DNA follows: TGTGCCAGCAGCCAACCAGGAAACATTCAGTACTTC. The rearrangement links TRBV3-1 to TRBJ2-4; D is unclear. Germline assignment: CDR1 LGHDT and CDR2 YNNKEL (reference sequence). The CDR3 covers 12 residues. Deletions cut 2 bases from V and 6 bases from J, with 5 bases between.